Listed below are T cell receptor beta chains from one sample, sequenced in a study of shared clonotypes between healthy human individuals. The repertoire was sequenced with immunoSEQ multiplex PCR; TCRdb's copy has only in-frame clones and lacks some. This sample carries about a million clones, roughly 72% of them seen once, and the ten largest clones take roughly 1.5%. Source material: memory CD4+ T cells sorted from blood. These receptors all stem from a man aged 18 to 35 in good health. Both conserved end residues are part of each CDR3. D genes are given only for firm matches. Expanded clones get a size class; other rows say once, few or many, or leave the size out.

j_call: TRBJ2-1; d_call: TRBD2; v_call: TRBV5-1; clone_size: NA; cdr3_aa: CASSLEGTKNEQFF; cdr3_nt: TGCGCCAGCAGCTTGGAGGGGACTAAAAATGAGCAGTTCTTC
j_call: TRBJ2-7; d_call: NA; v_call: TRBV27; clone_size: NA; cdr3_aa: CASSLRATDTYEQYF; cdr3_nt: TGTGCCAGCAGTTTAAGGGCGACAGATACCTACGAGCAGTACTTC
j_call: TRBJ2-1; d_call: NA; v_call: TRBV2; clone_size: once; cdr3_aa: CAASRLSANEQFF; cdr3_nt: TGTGCCGCCTCTCGTTTGAGCGCAAATGAGCAGTTCTTC
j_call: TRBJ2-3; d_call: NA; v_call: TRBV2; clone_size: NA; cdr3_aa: CASSRRAGTDTQYF; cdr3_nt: TGTGCCAGCAGTAGGAGGGCAGGCACAGATACGCAGTATTTT
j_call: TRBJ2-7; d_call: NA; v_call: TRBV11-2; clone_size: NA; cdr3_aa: CASSRGGGGSKYEQYF; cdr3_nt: TGTGCCAGCAGCCGAGGGGGAGGCGGGAGTAAATACGAGCAGTACTTC
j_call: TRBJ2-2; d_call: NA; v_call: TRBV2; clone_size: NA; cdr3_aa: CASSGADWTGELFF; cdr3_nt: TGTGCCAGCAGTGGGGCAGATTGGACCGGGGAGCTGTTTTTT
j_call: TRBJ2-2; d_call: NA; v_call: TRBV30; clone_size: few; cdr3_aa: CAWSVQPGELFF; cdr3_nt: TGTGCCTGGAGTGTTCAGCCGGGGGAGCTGTTTTTT
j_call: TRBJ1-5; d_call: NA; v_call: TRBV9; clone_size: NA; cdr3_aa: CASSVGMGESQPQHF; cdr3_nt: TGTGCCAGCAGCGTCGGAATGGGGGAATCCCAGCCCCAGCATTTT
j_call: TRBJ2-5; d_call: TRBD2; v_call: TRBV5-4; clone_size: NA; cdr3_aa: CASSLVGTSGRAETQYF; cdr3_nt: TGTGCCAGCAGCTTGGTAGGGACTAGCGGGAGAGCGGAGACCCAGTACTTC
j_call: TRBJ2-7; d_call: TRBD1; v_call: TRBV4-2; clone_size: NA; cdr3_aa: CASSQVGQGDYEQYF; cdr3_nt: TGTGCCAGCAGCCAAGTCGGACAGGGGGACTACGAGCAGTACTTC
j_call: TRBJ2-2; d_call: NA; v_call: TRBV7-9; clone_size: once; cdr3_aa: CASSSTRGTGELFF; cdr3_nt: TGTGCCAGCAGCTCCACCAGGGGAACCGGGGAGCTGTTTTTT
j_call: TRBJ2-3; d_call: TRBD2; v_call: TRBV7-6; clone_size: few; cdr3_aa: CASSLDAGGNTDTQYF; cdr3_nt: TGTGCCAGCAGCTTAGATGCGGGAGGGAACACAGATACGCAGTATTTT
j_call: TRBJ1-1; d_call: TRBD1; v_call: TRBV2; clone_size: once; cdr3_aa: CASSEQGARNTEAFF; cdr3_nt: TGTGCCAGCAGTGAACAGGGGGCGAGGAACACTGAAGCTTTCTTT
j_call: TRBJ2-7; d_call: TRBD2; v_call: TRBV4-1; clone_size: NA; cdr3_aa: CASSRTSISDEQYF; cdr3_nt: TGCGCCAGCAGCCGGACTAGTATTAGCGACGAGCAGTACTTC
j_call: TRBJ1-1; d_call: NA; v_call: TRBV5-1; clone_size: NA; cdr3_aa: CASSSQSGGGTEAFF; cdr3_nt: TGCGCCAGCAGCTCCCAGTCGGGAGGAGGGACTGAAGCTTTCTTT
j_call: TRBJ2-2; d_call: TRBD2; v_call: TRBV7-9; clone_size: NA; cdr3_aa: CASSLWAGDTGELFF; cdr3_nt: TGTGCCAGCAGCCTCTGGGCGGGGGATACCGGGGAGCTGTTTTTT
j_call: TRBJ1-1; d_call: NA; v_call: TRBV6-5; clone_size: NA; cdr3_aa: CASSYSIGTEAFF; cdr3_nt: TGTGCCAGCAGTTACTCGATAGGCACTGAAGCTTTCTTT
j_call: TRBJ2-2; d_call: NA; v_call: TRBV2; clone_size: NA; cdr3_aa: CASSESRGATGELFF; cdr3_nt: TGTGCCAGCAGTGAATCCAGGGGGGCCACCGGGGAGCTGTTTTTT
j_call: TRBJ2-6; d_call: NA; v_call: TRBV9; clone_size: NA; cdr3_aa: CASSDLTVSGANVLTF; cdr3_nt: TGTGCCAGCAGCGACTTGACGGTCTCTGGGGCCAACGTCCTGACTTTC
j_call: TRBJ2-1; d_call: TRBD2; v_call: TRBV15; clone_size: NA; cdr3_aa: CATSRTLMASGSIDNEQFF; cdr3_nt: TGTGCCACCAGCAGAACGCTCATGGCTAGCGGGAGTATCGACAATGAGCAGTTCTTC
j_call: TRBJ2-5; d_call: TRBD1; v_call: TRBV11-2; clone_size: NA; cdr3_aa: CASSLPRQGPAQYF; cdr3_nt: TGTGCCAGCAGCTTACCCCGACAGGGGCCGGCCCAGTACTTC
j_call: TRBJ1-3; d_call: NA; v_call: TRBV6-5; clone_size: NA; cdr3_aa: CASSQTAGRRNTIYF; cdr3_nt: TGTGCCAGCAGTCAGACTGCAGGGAGACGAAACACCATATATTTT
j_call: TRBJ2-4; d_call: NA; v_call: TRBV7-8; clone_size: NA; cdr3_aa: CASSLAKMSRRYF; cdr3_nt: TGTGCCAGCAGCTTAGCGAAGATGTCGCGAAGATACTTC
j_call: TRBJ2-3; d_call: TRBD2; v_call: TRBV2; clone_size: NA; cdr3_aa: CALKRGLDIDTQYF; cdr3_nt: TGTGCCCTTAAGCGGGGGCTCGATATAGATACGCAGTATTTT
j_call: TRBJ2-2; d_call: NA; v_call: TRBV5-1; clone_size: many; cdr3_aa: CASSSDTNTGELFF; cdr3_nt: TGCGCCAGCAGCTCGGACACCAACACCGGGGAGCTGTTTTTT
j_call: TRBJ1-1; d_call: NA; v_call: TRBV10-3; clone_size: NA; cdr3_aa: CATQPPEGAVTEAFF; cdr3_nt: TGTGCCACACAGCCCCCGGAGGGCGCGGTCACTGAAGCTTTCTTT
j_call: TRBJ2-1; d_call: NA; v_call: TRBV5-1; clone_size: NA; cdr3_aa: CASSSTAEVSNEQFF; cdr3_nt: TGCGCCAGCAGCTCGACAGCCGAAGTTTCTAATGAGCAGTTCTTC
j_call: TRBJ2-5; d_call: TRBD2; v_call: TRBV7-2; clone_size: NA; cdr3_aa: CASSGRLAGNQETQYF; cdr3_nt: TGTGCCAGCAGCGGCCGACTAGCGGGGAACCAAGAGACCCAGTACTTC
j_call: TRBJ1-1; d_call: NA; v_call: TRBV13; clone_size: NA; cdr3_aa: CASSFIAGSNTEAFF; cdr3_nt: TGTGCCAGCAGCTTCATTGCCGGGTCGAACACTGAAGCTTTCTTT
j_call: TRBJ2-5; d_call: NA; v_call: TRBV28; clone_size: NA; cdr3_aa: CASSFRLAEPQETQYF; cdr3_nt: TGTGCCAGCAGTTTCCGGTTAGCGGAACCCCAAGAGACCCAGTACTTC
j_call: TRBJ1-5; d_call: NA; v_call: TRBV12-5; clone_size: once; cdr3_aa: CASGGLLNQPQHF; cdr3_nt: TGTGCTAGTGGCGGACTGCTAAATCAGCCCCAGCATTTT
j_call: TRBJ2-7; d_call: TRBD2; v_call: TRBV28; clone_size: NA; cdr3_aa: CASSTGTSRNEQYF; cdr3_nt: TGTGCCAGCAGTACTGGGACTAGTCGCAACGAGCAGTACTTC
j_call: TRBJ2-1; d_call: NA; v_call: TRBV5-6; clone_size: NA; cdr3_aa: CASSLGDSSYNEQFF; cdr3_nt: TGTGCCAGCAGCTTGGGGGATAGCTCCTACAATGAGCAGTTCTTC
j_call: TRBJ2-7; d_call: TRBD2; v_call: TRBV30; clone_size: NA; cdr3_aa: CAWASGIPSYEQYF; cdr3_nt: TGTGCCTGGGCGAGCGGGATCCCCTCCTACGAGCAGTACTTC
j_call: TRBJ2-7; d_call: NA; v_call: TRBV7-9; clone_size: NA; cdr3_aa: CASSLSQGRYSYEQYF; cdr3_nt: TGTGCCAGCAGCTTGAGCCAAGGCAGATACTCCTACGAGCAGTACTTC
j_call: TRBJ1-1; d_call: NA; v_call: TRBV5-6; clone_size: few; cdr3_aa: CASSLLDGRTEAFF; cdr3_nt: TGTGCCAGCAGCCTTTTAGATGGTCGGACTGAAGCTTTCTTT
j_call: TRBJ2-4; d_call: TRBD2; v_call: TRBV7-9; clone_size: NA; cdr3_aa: CASSPTGGTSGAHKNIQYF; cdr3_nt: TGTGCCAGCAGTCCGACAGGGGGGACTAGCGGGGCGCACAAAAACATTCAGTACTTC
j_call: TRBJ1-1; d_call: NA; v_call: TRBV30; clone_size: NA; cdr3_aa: CAWGPGGSAFF; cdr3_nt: TGTGCCTGGGGACCCGGTGGGAGTGCTTTCTTT
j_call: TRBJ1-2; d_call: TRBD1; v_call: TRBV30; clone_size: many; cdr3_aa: CAWSVIRTGGTYGYTF; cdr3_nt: TGTGCCTGGAGTGTTATCCGGACAGGGGGCACCTATGGCTACACCTTC
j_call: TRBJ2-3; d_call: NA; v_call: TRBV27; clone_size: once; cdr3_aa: CASSSGVTQYF; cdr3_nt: TGTGCCAGCAGTTCTGGGGTTACGCAGTATTTT
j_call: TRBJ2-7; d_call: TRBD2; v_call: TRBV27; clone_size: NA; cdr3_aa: CASSFARLAGGPREQYF; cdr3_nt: TGTGCCAGCAGTTTCGCCCGACTAGCGGGAGGGCCTCGCGAGCAGTACTTC
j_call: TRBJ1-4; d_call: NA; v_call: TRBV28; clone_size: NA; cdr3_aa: CASSGVERAKEKLFF; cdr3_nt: TGTGCCAGCAGTGGAGTTGAGAGGGCGAAGGAAAAACTGTTTTTT
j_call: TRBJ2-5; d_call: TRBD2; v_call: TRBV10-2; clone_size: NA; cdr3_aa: CASSGVGGARETQYF; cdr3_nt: TGCGCCAGCAGTGGTGTCGGGGGGGCGCGAGAGACCCAGTACTTC
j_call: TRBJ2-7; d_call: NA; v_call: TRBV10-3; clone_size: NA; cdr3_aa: CAISEEGAFLLEQYF; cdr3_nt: TGTGCCATCAGTGAGGAAGGCGCTTTCCTCCTCGAGCAGTACTTC
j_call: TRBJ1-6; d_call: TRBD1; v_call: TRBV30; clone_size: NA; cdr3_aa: CAWSWDRGFNSPLHF; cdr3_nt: TGTGCCTGGAGTTGGGACAGGGGGTTCAATTCACCCCTCCACTTT
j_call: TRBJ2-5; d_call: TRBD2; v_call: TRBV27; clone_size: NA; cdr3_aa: CASSPPQLAGGPGTQYF; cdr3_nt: TGTGCCAGCAGTCCACCCCAACTAGCGGGGGGGCCGGGGACCCAGTACTTC
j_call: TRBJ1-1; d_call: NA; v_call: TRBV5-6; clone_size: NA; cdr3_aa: CASSLGSGHLNTEAFF; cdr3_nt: TGTGCCAGCAGCTTGGGATCGGGACATTTGAACACTGAAGCTTTCTTT
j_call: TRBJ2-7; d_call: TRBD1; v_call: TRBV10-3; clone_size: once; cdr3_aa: CAISDRTGEAYEQYF; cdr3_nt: TGTGCCATCAGTGACCGGACAGGGGAAGCCTACGAGCAGTACTTC
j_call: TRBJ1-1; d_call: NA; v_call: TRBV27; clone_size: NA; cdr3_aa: CASRARGEAFF; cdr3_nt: TGTGCCAGCCGGGCGAGGGGAGAAGCTTTCTTT
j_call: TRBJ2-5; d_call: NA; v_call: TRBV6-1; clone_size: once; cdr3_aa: CASRSTESGETQYF; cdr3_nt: TGTGCCAGCAGATCGACAGAGTCTGGAGAGACCCAGTACTTC
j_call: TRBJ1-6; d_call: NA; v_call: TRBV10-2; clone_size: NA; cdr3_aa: CASSEQGASPLHF; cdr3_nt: TGCGCCAGCAGTGAACAGGGAGCTTCACCCCTCCACTTT
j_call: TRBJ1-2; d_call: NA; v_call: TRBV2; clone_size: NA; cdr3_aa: CASLPDGTLGYTF; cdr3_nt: TGTGCCAGTCTGCCAGACGGGACCCTCGGCTACACCTTC
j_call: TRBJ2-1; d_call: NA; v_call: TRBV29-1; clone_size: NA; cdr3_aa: CSVDLRLAEYNEQFF; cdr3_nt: TGCAGCGTTGATCTTCGGCTAGCAGAATACAATGAGCAGTTCTTC
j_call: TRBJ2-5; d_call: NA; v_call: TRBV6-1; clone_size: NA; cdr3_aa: CATDRPKETQYF; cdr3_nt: TGTGCCACAGACAGGCCGAAAGAGACCCAGTACTTC